These T cell receptor beta chains were read from a single sample in a study of kidney transplant recipient with SARS-CoV-2 infection. TCRdb redid the calling of the reads with MiXCR, one entry per CDR3 protein. This table holds about 240,000 distinct CDR3 sequences, under 35% found once. The starting material was a blood sample, obtained at baseline and between days 110 and 120 from a kidney transplant recipient. The origin of the receptors is a young adult male patient who had COVID-19 and was a kidney transplant recipient. The graft donor may be the source of some T cells. The CDR3 runs from the conserved cysteine through the conserved F or W. Fields, in order: D gene, clone size, J gene, V gene, CDR3 protein, CDR3 DNA. A D gene is named only where the DNA matches it firmly. The size of a clone is reported for some rows only, either as once, few or many, or as a class for expanded clones.

D: -
size: many
J: TRBJ1-2
V: TRBV12-3/TRBV12-4
CDR3: CASSSKDSFRKTYGYTF
DNA: TGTGCCAGCAGTAGCAAAGACAGCTTCCGAAAGACCTATGGCTACACCTTC

D: -
size: many
J: TRBJ2-3
V: TRBV5-4
CDR3: CASSSPGLGTDTQYF
DNA: TGTGCCAGCAGCTCCCCGGGATTGGGCACAGATACGCAGTATTTT

D: -
size: -
J: TRBJ1-2
V: TRBV9
CDR3: CASSGTDGYGYTF
DNA: TGTGCCAGCAGCGGGACGGACGGCTATGGCTACACCTTC

D: -
size: many
J: TRBJ1-4
V: TRBV11-2
CDR3: CASSLTNTGATTNEKLFF
DNA: TGTGCCAGCAGCTTAACGAACACAGGAGCCACAACTAATGAAAAACTGTTTTTT

D: -
size: many
J: TRBJ1-5
V: TRBV27
CDR3: CASSPDMPGNQPQHF
DNA: TGTGCCAGCAGTCCGGACATGCCGGGCAATCAGCCCCAGCATTTT

D: TRBD1
size: many
J: TRBJ2-7
V: TRBV28
CDR3: CASSQPDRVRNYEQYF
DNA: TGTGCCAGCAGTCAACCGGACAGGGTGAGAAATTACGAGCAGTACTTC

D: -
size: many
J: TRBJ1-2
V: TRBV3-1
CDR3: CASSFRNTLRKTYGYTF
DNA: TGTGCCAGCAGCTTCCGAAACACCCTTCGAAAGACCTATGGCTACACCTTC

D: -
size: many
J: TRBJ1-2
V: TRBV11-2
CDR3: CASSVLATSRKTYGYTF
DNA: TGTGCCAGCAGCGTCTTGGCAACAAGCAGAAAGACCTATGGCTACACCTTC

D: -
size: many
J: TRBJ1-2
V: TRBV5-4
CDR3: CASSFTGLQGYTF
DNA: TGTGCCAGCAGCTTTACAGGGTTACAGGGCTACACCTTC

D: TRBD1
size: many
J: TRBJ2-1
V: TRBV20-1
CDR3: CSASPGQGSAYNEQFF
DNA: TGCAGTGCTAGTCCCGGACAGGGAAGCGCCTACAATGAGCAGTTCTTC

D: -
size: few
J: TRBJ1-1
V: TRBV6-5
CDR3: CASSYRRDKTEAFF
DNA: TGTGCCAGCAGTTACCGTCGGGACAAGACTGAAGCTTTCTTT